Listed below are T cell receptor beta chains from one sample, sequenced in a study of CD8 T cells in ankylosing spondylitis. TCRdb itself ran the 5' RACE reads through MiXCR, one entry per CDR3 protein. The top ten clones hold around 19% of a sample with 700,000 or so distinct CDR3 sequences, 15% to 20% of them seen once. The specimen sequenced was blood, either unsorted or a sorted T cell fraction (not recorded which). Source of these receptors: a male donor with ankylosing spondylitis. Both conserved end residues are part of each CDR3.

V: TRBV5-1
J: TRBJ2-5
CDR3: CASRDTLADSQETQYF

V: TRBV6-5
J: TRBJ2-3
CDR3: CASSAIAGTQYF

V: TRBV5-6
J: TRBJ1-1
CDR3: CASSQGTVTEAFF

V: TRBV30
J: TRBJ2-1
CDR3: CAWTWGSGDNEQFF

V: TRBV11-1
J: TRBJ2-7
CDR3: CASSLRTPSYEQYF

V: TRBV12-3/TRBV12-4
J: TRBJ2-7
CDR3: CASSLNLGRGEQYF

V: TRBV7-9
J: TRBJ1-5
CDR3: CASSPGGGKQPQHF

V: TRBV28
J: TRBJ2-1
CDR3: CASSAMDRDEQFF

V: TRBV15
J: TRBJ2-5
CDR3: CATSREELVGETQYF

V: TRBV12-3/TRBV12-4
J: TRBJ1-1
CDR3: CASSLEYGSFF

V: TRBV4-1
J: TRBJ2-7
CDR3: CASSQDLTGGFSYEQYF

V: TRBV5-1
J: TRBJ2-1
CDR3: CASRLAGTTTNEQFF

V: TRBV5-1
J: TRBJ1-6
CDR3: CASSLAGQDRSPLHF

V: TRBV30
J: TRBJ2-1
CDR3: CAWRRGDRDFNEQFF

V: TRBV7-2
J: TRBJ2-7
CDR3: CASSLGGEGYEQYF

V: TRBV28
J: TRBJ2-1
CDR3: CASSLREPNNEQFF

V: TRBV7-9
J: TRBJ2-2
CDR3: CASSPEKPVPGELFF

V: TRBV20-1
J: TRBJ2-5
CDR3: CSARLADKKAQYF

V: TRBV5-1
J: TRBJ2-2
CDR3: CASSQVAGVNTGELFF